The next 17 T cell receptor beta chains were all read from a single sample in a study of regulatory T cells in long-lasting Graves disease. Noted time point: newly diagnosed GD, antithyroid drugs for less than 3 months. PBMC-derived RNA was used for the TCR library. Libraries of TCR beta came from iRepertoire HTBI primers plus Arm-PCR of CDR3 regions. TCRdb redid the calling of the multiplex PCR reads with MiXCR, one entry per CDR3 protein. Of 400,000 to 500,000 distinct CDR3 sequences in the sample, around 16% were seen once. These sequences were also reported in another study, on T cells in Graves' hyperthyroidism and ophthalmopathy.

Sample: peripheral blood mononuclear cells (PBMCs), taken at new diagnosis, from a patient treated with antithyroid drugs. These receptors were taken from a woman between 35 and 50 years old with Graves disease.

This clonotype has just a few counts. The chain couples TRBV12-3 or TRBV12-4 to TRBJ2-1; 7 bases line up with TRBD1. The ends lost 6 bases at V and 8 bases at J; junction bases unmatched: 7. The CDR3 length is 13 residues. The CDR3 nucleotides are TGTGCCAGCAGCCGCCGACAGGGTGATGAGCAGTTCTTC. It yields the protein CASSRRQGDEQFF.

CDR3 amino acids: CASSIVLGSGEGIDTDTQYF. For the CDR3, the DNA is TGTGCCAGTAGTATAGTACTTGGTAGCGGGGAGGGGATTGACACAGATACGCAGTATTTT. V and J are TRBV19 and TRBJ2-3; 8 bases are a match to TRBD2. Trimming removed 1 base from V and 2 bases from J; junction bases left unmatched: 17. The CDR3 spans 20 residues. Germline V lookup: CDR1 LNHDA, CDR2 SQIVND (reference sequence).

This clonotype came up a few times. This chain joins TRBV6-1 and TRBJ2-7; D not resolved. The V gene's germline CDR1 is MNHNS and CDR2 SASEGT. The CDR3 extends over 12 amino acids. V lost 5 bases to trimming and J lost 4 bases, with 9 bases between them. Here the CDR3 reads CASSTSRYEQYF. The CDR3 region has the DNA TGTGCCAGCAGTACGTCACGGTACGAGCAGTACTTC.

The genes are TRBV11-2 and TRBJ2-1; possible D gene TRBD2, 6 bases. The CDR3 spans 21 residues. Trimming cost V 1 base and J 6 bases, with 31 bases left between them. Looked up from germline, CDR1 is SGHAT and CDR2 is FQNNGV. The CDR3 sequence: CASSLALLMAGSIGDSNEQFF. CDR3 sequence (DNA): TGTGCCAGCAGCTTAGCCCTACTAATGGCGGGATCTATCGGAGATTCCAATGAGCAGTTCTTC.

This clonotype was observed at least ten times. The chain is built from TRBV12-3 or TRBV12-4 and TRBJ1-1; D uncertain. The CDR3 loop spans 14 amino acids. Trimming shortened V by 6 bases and J by 1 base, and 12 bases separated the two germline ends. CDR3 DNA sequence: TGTGCCAGCAGCCAAGCATGGGCGAACACTGAAGCTTTCTTT. This translates into CASSQAWANTEAFF.

This clonotype was counted at least ten times. The chain has TRBV20-1 and TRBJ2-5, with a possible D match to TRBD2 (5 bases). V was clipped by 5 bases and J by 5 bases, with 15 bases between them. Germline V gene data show CDR1 as DFQATT and CDR2 as SNEGSKA (reference sequence). This CDR3 has 13 amino acids. CDR3 sequence: CSAPDGVRETQYF. CDR3 nucleotide sequence: TGCAGTGCTCCGGACGGGGTCCGGGAGACCCAGTACTTC.

In this sample, this clonotype turned up a few times. The CDR3, as DNA: TGTGCCAGCAGCCAGGAGTCTGGGACCGGGGCCTACGAGCAGTACTTC. Its translation is CASSQESGTGAYEQYF. The chain combines TRBV5-4 with TRBJ2-7; D possibly matches TRBD1 or TRBD2 (5 bases each). In germline, CDR1 is SGHNT, CDR2 YYREEE (reference sequence). Trimming removed 4 bases from V and 2 bases from J, with 19 bases in between. This CDR3 has 16 residues.

This chain uses TRBV14 with TRBJ2-3; a possible D gene is TRBD1 (6 bases). With 0 bases removed from V and 0 bases from J, the gap between germline ends came to 10 bases. The CDR3 loop spans 16 amino acids. Germline lookup yields CDR1 SGHDN and CDR2 FVKESK. The CDR3 protein is CASSQERDTSTDTQYF. The CDR3 region has the DNA TGTGCCAGCAGCCAAGAGAGGGACACCAGCACAGATACGCAGTATTTT.

This clonotype was recorded at least ten times. The rearrangement links TRBV2 to TRBJ2-7; TRBD2 matches at 7 bases. The length of the CDR3 is 14 residues. Germline trimming cut 6 bases from V and 2 bases from J; bases unmatched to any gene: 7. Germline CDR1 SNHLY, CDR2 FYNNEI. The CDR3 coding sequence is TGTGCCAGCAGCCCGGGACTACCGGCCTACGAGCAGTACTTC. This codes for CASSPGLPAYEQYF.

This clonotype was recorded a few times. The gene calls are TRBV29-1 and TRBJ1-1; 12 bases line up with TRBD1. The CDR3 is 15 amino acids. The V and J ends lost 2 bases and 1 base, in that order; junction bases with no gene match: 2. The germline V gene encodes CDR1 SQVTM and CDR2 ANQGSEA. CDR3 DNA: TGCAGCGTTGAAACGGGACAGGGGGCGAACACTGAAGCTTTCTTT. Its protein product is CSVETGQGANTEAFF.

J is TRBJ1-3 and V is TRBV7-8, with D possibly matching TRBD1 (5 bases). Germline V CDR1 and CDR2: SGHVS, FQNEAQ. V was cut by 4 bases and J by 0 bases, with 10 bases left in between. The CDR3 spans 15 residues. CDR3 region: CASSWDGSSGNTIYF. CDR3 DNA: TGTGCCAGCAGCTGGGACGGGAGCTCTGGAAACACCATATATTTT.

This chain joins TRBV6-2 or TRBV6-3 and TRBJ2-1; TRBD2 matches 9 bases. With 5 bases clipped from V and 0 bases from J, the junction kept 8 bases outside the gene matches. Looked up from germline, CDR1 is MNHEY and CDR2 is SVGEGT. The CDR3 spans 17 residues. The CDR3, as DNA: TGTGCCAGCAGTGAAGCAGCGGGGGGCAGCTCCTACAATGAGCAGTTCTTC. Translating gives CASSEAAGGSSYNEQFF.

The sample holds many counts of this clonotype. The V and J genes are TRBV19 and TRBJ1-1; possible D gene TRBD1, 6 bases. The germline CDR1 and CDR2 sequences are LNHDA and SQIVND (reference sequence). V was cut by 2 bases and J by 5 bases, with 15 bases left in between. This CDR3 is built from 15 residues. For the CDR3, the DNA is TGTGCCAGTAGTATAAAGCTCTGGACAGAGACTGAAGCTTTCTTT. Translated: CASSIKLWTETEAFF.

This clonotype was detected many times. The genes are TRBV6-5 and TRBJ1-1, with D perhaps matching TRBD1 (6 bases). The CDR3 totals 14 residues. Germline V lookup: CDR1 MNHEY, CDR2 SVGAGI. Deletions cut 8 bases from V and 4 bases from J, with 17 bases between. Here the CDR3 reads CASGLQGSGTEAFF. The CDR3 DNA reads TGTGCCAGCGGTTTACAGGGCTCCGGCACTGAAGCTTTCTTT.

This clonotype has more than one count but fewer than ten. The chain is built from TRBV5-1 and TRBJ1-1, with a tentative D call TRBD1 (5 bases). The germline gives CDR1 SGHRS, CDR2 YFSETQ. The CDR3 extends over 13 amino acids. Trimming took 7 bases from V and 3 from J, leaving 13 bases between them. The CDR3 DNA sequence: TGCGCCAGCGGGGTGGGGGGACACACTGAAGCTTTCTTT. Protein product: CASGVGGHTEAFF.

At least ten counts were recorded for this clonotype. The J gene is TRBJ1-5, the V gene TRBV13; D is possibly TRBD1 (5 bases). Germline lookup yields CDR1 PRHDT and CDR2 FYEKMQ (reference sequence). The germline V and J ends were trimmed by 2 bases and 0 bases, with 8 bases remaining between them. The CDR3 covers 15 residues. For the CDR3, the DNA is TGTGCCAGCAGCTTAAAGGGGACTAGCAATCAGCCCCAGCATTTT. Protein sequence: CASSLKGTSNQPQHF.

This clonotype was detected many times. The chain is built from TRBV7-9 and TRBJ2-7; TRBD1 aligns across 8 bases. J lost 1 base, V lost 5 bases, and 13 bases had no gene match. The length of the CDR3 is 17 residues. The V gene's germline CDR1 is SEHNR and CDR2 FQNEAQ (reference sequence). The CDR3 DNA reads TGTGCCAGCAGCCCCCCGACAGGGGATGGTGGGTCCTACGAGCAGTACTTC. Translating it yields CASSPPTGDGGSYEQYF.